The next 25 T cell receptor beta chains were all read from a single sample in a study of T cell clonotyping in hematopoietic cell transplantation. Assay: immunoSEQ multiplex PCR; the TCRdb copy retains only in-frame clones and omits some. Altogether about 45,000 clones are present, roughly 80% being singletons, with the ten largest covering approximately 5.3%. The sample's time point: recipient sample about 28 days before transplant, after cytoreduction. This sample comprised peripheral blood mononuclear cells, obtained before stem cell transplant. The source of these receptors is a man in his 60s with myelodysplastic syndrome. Some clones in this sample may be carry-over from other donors' samples.

The chain uses TRBV5-8 and TRBJ1-6, with D uncertain. Trimming took off 0 bases at V and 6 bases at J, with 7 bases between the two ends. The germline gives CDR1 SGHTS, CDR2 YDEGEE. This CDR3 spans 14 amino acids. DNA for the CDR3: TGTGCCAGCAGCTTGGAACGGGGTAATTCACCCCTCCACTTT. Translating it yields CASSLERGNSPLHF. Variable domain in full (rest from reference TRBV5-8 and TRBJ1-6): EAGVTQSPTHLIKTRGQQATLRCSPISGHTSVYWYQQALGLGLQFLLWYDEGEERNRGNFPPRFSGRQFPNYSSELNVNALELEDSALYLCASSLERGNSPLHFGNGTRLTVT.

The chain links TRBV7-9 to TRBJ1-3; D call uncertain. This CDR3 has 13 amino acids. The germline V gene has CDR1 SEHNR and CDR2 FQNEAQ (reference sequence). Trimming pared 6 bases from V and 1 base from J, leaving 7 bases between. The DNA for the CDR3 is TGTGCCAGCAGAACGGTTTCTGGAAACACCATATATTTT. It is translated as CASRTVSGNTIYF.

The chain couples TRBV27 to TRBJ1-5; D is ambiguous. V lost 6 bases, J lost 6 bases, and 6 bases lay in between. The CDR3 loop spans 11 amino acids. Germline V gene sequence: CDR1 MNHEY, CDR2 SMNVEV (reference sequence). The CDR3 sequence: CASRNVQPQHF. Written as DNA, the CDR3 is TGTGCCAGCAGAAACGTTCAGCCCCAGCATTTT.

V is TRBV5-1 and J is TRBJ2-1, with unresolved D. The CDR3 spans 16 residues. Trimming shortened V by 5 bases and J by 6 bases, and 21 bases separated the two germline ends. Germline V gene lookup returns CDR1 SGHRS and CDR2 YFSETQ. CDR3 in amino acids: CASRPFDVISFNEQFF. The CDR3 region has the DNA TGCGCCAGCAGACCGTTCGACGTTATCTCATTCAATGAGCAGTTCTTC.

The V call is TRBV5-1, the J call TRBJ1-3, with TRBD1 identical over 7 bases. CDR3 size: 17 residues. V lost 1 base to trimming and J lost 0 bases; unmatched junction nucleotides: 7. The germline V gene encodes CDR1 SGHRS and CDR2 YFSETQ. The chain's CDR3 is CASSLQGGTFSGNTIYF. As DNA, the CDR3 is TGCGCCAGCAGCTTGCAGGGGGGAACTTTCTCTGGAAACACCATATATTTT.

The chain recombines TRBV6-1 with TRBJ1-2; no firm D call. The V end was cut by 7 bases, the J end by 0 bases, with 9 bases between. The CDR3 is 13 residues long. Germline V gene lookup returns CDR1 MNHNS and CDR2 SASEGT. The CDR3 spells CASKEGANYGYTF. Written as DNA, the CDR3 is TGTGCCAGCAAGGAGGGAGCTAACTATGGCTACACCTTC.

In the case of this clone: A junction boundary mismatches the germline segment, possibly from a read error. The rearrangement links TRBV2 to TRBJ1-2, with TRBD1 matching 7 bases. The CDR3 is 15 amino acids. Germline loops: CDR1 SNHLY, CDR2 FYNNEI. The CDR3 protein is CASRDRNAFNHGYTF. The CDR3 nucleotides read TGTGCCAGCAGGGACAGGAATGCTTTTAACCATGGCTACACCTTC.

J is TRBJ2-5 and V is TRBV7-2; D uncertain. Germline CDR1 and CDR2: SGHTA and FQGNSA. V was clipped by 0 bases and J by 0 bases, with 5 bases between them. This CDR3 comprises 14 residues. Here the CDR3 DNA reads TGTGCCAGCAGCTTAGCGGTGCACCAAGAGACCCAGTACTTC. Encoded protein: CASSLAVHQETQYF.

V and J are TRBV4-2 and TRBJ1-1, with TRBD1 as a possible D gene (6 bases). CDR1 LGHNA and CDR2 YNFKEQ come from the germline V gene. The CDR3 is 16 residues long. V shed 0 bases and J shed 4 bases, with 15 bases lying between them. CDR3 nucleotides: TGTGCCAGCAGCCAAGAAGAGGTACAGGGACTCACTGAAGCTTTCTTT. This gives the protein CASSQEEVQGLTEAFF.

V is TRBV6-6 and J is TRBJ2-1; 14 bases match TRBD2. Germline trimming cut 6 bases from V and 3 bases from J; bases unmatched to any gene: 4. The CDR3 runs 16 residues. Germline CDR1 reads MNHNY; CDR2 reads SVGAGI (reference sequence). Written as DNA, the CDR3 is TGTGCCAGCAGCCGAGGACTAGCGGGGGGCTACAATGAGCAGTTCTTC. Translating gives CASSRGLAGGYNEQFF.

J is TRBJ1-1 and V is TRBV7-2; 10 bases fit TRBD1. The CDR3 is 15 amino acids. CDR1 is SGHTA, CDR2 FQGNSA, per germline. The V and J ends lost 5 bases and 2 bases, in that order; junction bases with no gene match: 5. The CDR3 reads CASSARDRGNTEAFF. CDR3 in DNA: TGTGCCAGCAGCGCACGGGACAGGGGAAACACTGAAGCTTTCTTT.

This clone occurred once. The chain joins TRBV30 to TRBJ1-3; D perhaps matches TRBD1 (5 bases). V dropped 2 bases and J dropped 1 base, with 9 bases sitting between them. This CDR3 contains 14 residues. Germline assignment: CDR1 GTSNPN and CDR2 SVGIG (reference sequence). As DNA, the CDR3 is TGTGCCTGGAGTCGCGACAGTTCTGGAAACACCATATATTTT. Residues: CAWSRDSSGNTIYF. The full variable domain, in which reference TRBV30 and TRBJ1-3 provide the parts outside the CDR3, is SQTIHQWPATLVQPVGSPLSLECTVEGTSNPNLYWYRQAAGRGLQLLFYSVGIGQISSEVPQNLSASRPQDRQFILSSKKLLLSDSGFYLCAWSRDSSGNTIYFGEGSWLTVV.

The V gene is TRBV19, the J gene TRBJ1-5; D is unclear. This CDR3 has 15 residues. Trimming took 8 bases from V and 7 from J, leaving 21 bases between them. Per germline, CDR1 LNHDA and CDR2 SQIVND (reference sequence). CDR3 DNA sequence: TGTGCCAGTCGCTTGACGGGGTCACCGGGCCAGCCCCAGCATTTT. It encodes CASRLTGSPGQPQHF.

This chain connects TRBV27 to TRBJ1-2, with TRBD1 identical over 8 bases. This CDR3 has 17 residues. The ends lost 5 bases at V and 5 bases at J; junction bases unmatched: 16. The germline V gene has CDR1 MNHEY and CDR2 SMNVEV (reference sequence). The CDR3 DNA follows: TGTGCCAGCAGTGAGGGGACAGGCCTCCTTCGGGGGTATGGCTACACCTTC. It is translated as CASSEGTGLLRGYGYTF.

This clone was observed a single time. This chain joins TRBV11-2 and TRBJ1-3; D not certain. The germline gives CDR1 SGHAT, CDR2 FQNNGV. This CDR3 is built from 12 residues. The germline V and J ends were trimmed by 1 base and 4 bases, with 2 bases remaining between them. As DNA, the CDR3 is TGTGCCAGCAGCTTAGTCGGAAACACCATATATTTT. It yields the protein CASSLVGNTIYF. The complete variable domain, with remaining parts taken from reference TRBV11-2 and TRBJ1-3, reads EAGVAQSPRYKIIEKRQSVAFWCNPISGHATLYWYQQILGQGPKLLIQFQNNGVVDDSQLPKDRFSAERLKGVDSTLKIQPAKLEDSAVYLCASSLVGNTIYFGEGSWLTVV.

V usage is TRBV2 and J usage is TRBJ1-1; tentatively, D is TRBD1 (5 bases). Germline lookup yields CDR1 SNHLY and CDR2 FYNNEI. The V end lost 6 bases, the J end lost 7 bases, and 18 bases lay between the germline ends. This CDR3 spans 14 amino acids. The CDR3 region is CASRPDTMKVEAFF. CDR3 sequence (DNA): TGTGCCAGCAGACCGGACACAATGAAAGTTGAAGCTTTCTTT.

CDR3 region: CASSQDGAGSYADTQYF. As DNA, the CDR3 is TGCGCCAGCAGCCAAGATGGAGCGGGGAGCTATGCAGATACGCAGTATTTT. This chain joins TRBV4-3 and TRBJ2-3; 7 nucleotides align to TRBD2. V shed 0 bases and J 4 bases; nucleotides not matched to a gene: 10. CDR3 length: 17 residues. CDR1 is LGHNA and CDR2 is YSLEER in the germline V gene.

The V call is TRBV7-2, the J call TRBJ1-1, with D maybe TRBD1 (6 bases). V lost 5 bases and J 4 bases, leaving 17 bases between the germline ends. CDR3 size: 15 residues. Germline V CDR1 and CDR2: SGHTA, FQGNSA. The DNA of the CDR3 is TGTGCCAGCAGCCGCCCTTGGACAGCAGGCACTGAAGCTTTCTTT. Encoded protein: CASSRPWTAGTEAFF.

The chain recombines TRBV6-5 with TRBJ2-7; TRBD1 agrees at 7 bases. The CDR3 runs 15 residues. CDR1 MNHEY and CDR2 SVGAGI come from the germline V gene. After removal of 2 bases from V and 3 bases from J, the junction contained 7 bases not matched to a gene. The chain's CDR3 is CASSYTGTAGYEQYF. The CDR3 DNA is TGTGCCAGCAGTTACACCGGGACAGCAGGCTACGAGCAGTACTTC.

This chain joins TRBV21-1 and TRBJ2-4. TRBV21-1 is designated a pseudogene. The CDR3 runs to 14 residues. CDR3: CASSRGAGGNIQYF. The CDR3 DNA reads TGTGCCAGCAGCAGGGGAGCTGGGGGAAACATTCAGTACTTC.

V usage is TRBV7-2 and J usage is TRBJ1-1, with 7 nucleotides matching TRBD1. The CDR3 loop spans 14 amino acids. CDR1 and CDR2 (germline): SGHTA, FQGNSA. The V segment lost 0 bases and the J segment 7 bases; nucleotides outside the gene matches: 5. The CDR3 DNA reads as TGTGCCAGCAGCTTAGCGTTGACAGGGAGTGAAGCTTTCTTT. This encodes CASSLALTGSEAFF.

This sequence joins TRBV5-1 and TRBJ1-1; 10 bases fit TRBD1. In germline, CDR1 is SGHRS, CDR2 YFSETQ. With 3 bases clipped from V and 3 bases from J, the junction kept 2 bases outside the gene matches. The CDR3 runs to 14 residues. CDR3 loop: CASSSDRGYTEAFF. As DNA, the CDR3 is TGCGCCAGCAGCTCGGACAGGGGGTACACTGAAGCTTTCTTT.

This chain connects TRBV5-1 to TRBJ1-4, with unresolved D. This CDR3 spans 14 amino acids. The V gene's germline CDR1 is SGHRS and CDR2 YFSETQ. Trimming took off 4 bases at V and 6 bases at J, with 13 bases between the two ends. Written as DNA, the CDR3 is TGCGCCAGCAGCATCCGGGGTTCGGATGAAAAACTGTTTTTT. Translation: CASSIRGSDEKLFF.

This rearrangement joins TRBV18 to TRBJ2-7; 8 bases fit TRBD2. V lost 3 bases and J lost 5; bases outside the gene matches: 9. The germline V gene encodes CDR1 KGHSH and CDR2 LQKENI. This CDR3 contains 15 residues. The CDR3 loop reads CASSPPGGARDEQYF. As DNA, the CDR3 is TGTGCCAGCTCACCTCCCGGGGGGGCCCGGGACGAGCAGTACTTC.

The V gene is TRBV6-4, the J gene TRBJ1-5, with D maybe TRBD1 (6 bases). Germline lookup yields CDR1 MRHNA and CDR2 SNTAGT. Trimming cost V 9 bases and J 1 base, with 19 bases left between them. The CDR3 loop spans 16 amino acids. CDR3 in DNA: TGTGCCAGTTTCCGACCGGGACACAAGAGCAATCAGCCCCAGCATTTT. Translating it yields CASFRPGHKSNQPQHF.